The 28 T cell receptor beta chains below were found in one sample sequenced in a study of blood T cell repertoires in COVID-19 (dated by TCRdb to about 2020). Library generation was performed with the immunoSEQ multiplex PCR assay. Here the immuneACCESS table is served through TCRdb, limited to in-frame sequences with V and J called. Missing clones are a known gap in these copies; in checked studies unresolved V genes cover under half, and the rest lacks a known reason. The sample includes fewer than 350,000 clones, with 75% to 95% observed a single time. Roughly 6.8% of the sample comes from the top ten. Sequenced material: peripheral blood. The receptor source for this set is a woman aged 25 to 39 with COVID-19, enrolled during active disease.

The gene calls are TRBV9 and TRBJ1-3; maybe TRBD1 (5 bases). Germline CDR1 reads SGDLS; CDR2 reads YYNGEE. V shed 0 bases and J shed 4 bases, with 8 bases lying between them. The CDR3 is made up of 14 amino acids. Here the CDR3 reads CASSVAGFGNTIYF. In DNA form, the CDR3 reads TGTGCCAGCAGCGTAGCAGGGTTCGGAAACACCATATATTTT.

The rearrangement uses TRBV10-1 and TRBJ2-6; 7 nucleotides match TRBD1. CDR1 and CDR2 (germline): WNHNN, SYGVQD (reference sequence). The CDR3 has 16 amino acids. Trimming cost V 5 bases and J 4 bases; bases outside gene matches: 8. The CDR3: CASSPSRGLGANVLTF. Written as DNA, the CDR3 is TGCGCCAGCAGTCCTTCTAGGGGGCTAGGGGCCAACGTCCTGACTTTC.

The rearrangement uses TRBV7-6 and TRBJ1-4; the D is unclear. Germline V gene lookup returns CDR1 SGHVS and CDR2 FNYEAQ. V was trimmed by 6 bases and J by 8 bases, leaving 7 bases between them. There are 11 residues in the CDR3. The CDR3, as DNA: TGTGCCAGCAGTTTCGGGGAAAAACTGTTTTTT. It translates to CASSFGEKLFF.

The CDR3 spells CATSEPDGSSYNEQFF. CDR3 nucleotide sequence: TGTGCCACCAGTGAGCCAGACGGGAGCTCCTACAATGAGCAGTTCTTC. V is TRBV24-1 and J is TRBJ2-1; tentative D call: TRBD2 (6 bases). The V end lost 4 bases, the J end lost 0 bases, and 12 bases lay between the germline ends. CDR3 length equals 16 residues. Germline V gives CDR1 KGHDR, CDR2 SFDVKD.

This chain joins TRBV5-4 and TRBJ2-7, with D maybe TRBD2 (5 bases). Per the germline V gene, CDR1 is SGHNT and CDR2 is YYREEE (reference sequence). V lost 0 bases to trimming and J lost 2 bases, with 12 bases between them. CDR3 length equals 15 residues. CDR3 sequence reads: CASSLEPSRPYEQYF. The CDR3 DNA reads TGTGCCAGCAGCTTGGAACCTAGCAGGCCCTACGAGCAGTACTTC.

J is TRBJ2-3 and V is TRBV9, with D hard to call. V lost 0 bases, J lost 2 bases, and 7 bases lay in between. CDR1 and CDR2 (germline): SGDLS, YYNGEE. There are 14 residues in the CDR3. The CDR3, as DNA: TGTGCCAGCAGCGTAGGATGGGCCACAGATACGCAGTATTTT. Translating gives CASSVGWATDTQYF.

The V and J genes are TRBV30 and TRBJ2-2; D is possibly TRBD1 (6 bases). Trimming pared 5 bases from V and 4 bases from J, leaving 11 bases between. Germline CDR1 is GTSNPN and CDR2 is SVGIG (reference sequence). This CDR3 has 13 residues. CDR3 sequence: CAWGGALTGELFF. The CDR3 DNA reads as TGTGCCTGGGGGGGCGCTCTCACCGGGGAGCTGTTTTTT.

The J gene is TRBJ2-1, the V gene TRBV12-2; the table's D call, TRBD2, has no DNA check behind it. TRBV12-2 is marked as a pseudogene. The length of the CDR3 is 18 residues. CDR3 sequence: CASRLGGLGPSSYNEQFF. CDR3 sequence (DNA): TGTGCAAGTCGCTTAGGGGGACTAGGCCCCTCTTCCTACAATGAGCAGTTCTTC.

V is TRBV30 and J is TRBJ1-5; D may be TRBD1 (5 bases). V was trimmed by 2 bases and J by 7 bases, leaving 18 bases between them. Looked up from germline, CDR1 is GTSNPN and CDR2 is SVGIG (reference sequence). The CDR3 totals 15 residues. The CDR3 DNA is TGTGCCTGGAGTTCGAATTGGGGCTTCGGACAGCCCCAGCATTTT. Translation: CAWSSNWGFGQPQHF.

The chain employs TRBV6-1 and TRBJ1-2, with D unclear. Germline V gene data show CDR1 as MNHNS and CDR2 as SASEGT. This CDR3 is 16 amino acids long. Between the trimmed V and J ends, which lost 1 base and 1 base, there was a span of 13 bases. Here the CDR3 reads CASSEVPGEINYGYTF. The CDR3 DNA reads TGTGCCAGCAGTGAAGTGCCCGGAGAGATTAACTATGGCTACACCTTC.

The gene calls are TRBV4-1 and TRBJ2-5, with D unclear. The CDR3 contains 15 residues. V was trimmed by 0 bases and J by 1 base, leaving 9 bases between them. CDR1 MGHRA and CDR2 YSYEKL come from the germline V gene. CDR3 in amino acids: CASSQEMPSQETQYF. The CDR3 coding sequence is TGCGCCAGCAGCCAAGAAATGCCTAGCCAAGAGACCCAGTACTTC.

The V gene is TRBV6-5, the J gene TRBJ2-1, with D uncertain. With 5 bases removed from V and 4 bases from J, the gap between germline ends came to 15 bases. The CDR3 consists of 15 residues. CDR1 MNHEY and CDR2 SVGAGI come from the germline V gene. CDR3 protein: CASSPRVLVYNEQFF. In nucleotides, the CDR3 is TGTGCCAGCAGTCCCCGGGTATTGGTATACAATGAGCAGTTCTTC.

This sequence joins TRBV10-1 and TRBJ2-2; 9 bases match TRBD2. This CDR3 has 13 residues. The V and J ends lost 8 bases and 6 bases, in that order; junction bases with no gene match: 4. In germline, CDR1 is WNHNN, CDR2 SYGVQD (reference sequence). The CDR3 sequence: CASGLAIAGELFF. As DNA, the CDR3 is TGCGCCAGCGGACTAGCGATCGCCGGGGAGCTGTTTTTT.

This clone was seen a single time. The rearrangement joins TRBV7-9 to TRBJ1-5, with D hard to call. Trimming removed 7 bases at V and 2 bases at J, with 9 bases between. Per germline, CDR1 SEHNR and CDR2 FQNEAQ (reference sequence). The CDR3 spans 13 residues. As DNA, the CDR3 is TGTGCCAGCACCCTCGGGGGCAATCAGCCCCAGCATTTT. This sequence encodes CASTLGGNQPQHF.

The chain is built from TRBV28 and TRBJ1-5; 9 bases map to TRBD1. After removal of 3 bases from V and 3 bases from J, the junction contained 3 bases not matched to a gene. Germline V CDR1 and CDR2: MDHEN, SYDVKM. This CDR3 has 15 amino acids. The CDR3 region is CASSFRQGVNQPQHF. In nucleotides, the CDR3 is TGTGCCAGCAGTTTCCGACAGGGGGTCAATCAGCCCCAGCATTTT.

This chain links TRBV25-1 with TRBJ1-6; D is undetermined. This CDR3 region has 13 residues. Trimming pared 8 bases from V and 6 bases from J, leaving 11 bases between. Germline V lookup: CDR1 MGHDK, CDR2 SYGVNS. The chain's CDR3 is CASFPRSNSPLHF. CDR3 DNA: TGTGCCAGCTTTCCTCGGAGTAATTCACCCCTCCACTTT. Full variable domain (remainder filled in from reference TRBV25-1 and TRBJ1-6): EADIYQTPRYLVIGTGKKITLECSQTMGHDKMYWYQQDPGMELHLIHYSYGVNSTEKGDLSSESTVSRIRTEHFPLTLESARPSHTSQYLCASFPRSNSPLHFGNGTRLTVT.

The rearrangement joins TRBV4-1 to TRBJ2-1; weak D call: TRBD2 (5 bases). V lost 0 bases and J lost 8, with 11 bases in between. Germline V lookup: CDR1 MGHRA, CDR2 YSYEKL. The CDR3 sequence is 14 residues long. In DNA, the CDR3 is TGCGCCAGCAGCCAAGAGAGGGATTGGGATGAGCAGTTCTTC. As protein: CASSQERDWDEQFF.

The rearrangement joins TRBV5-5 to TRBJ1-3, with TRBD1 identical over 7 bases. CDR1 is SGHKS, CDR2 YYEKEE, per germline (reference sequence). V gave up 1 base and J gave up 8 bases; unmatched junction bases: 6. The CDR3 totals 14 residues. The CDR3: CASSLSGGEDTIYF. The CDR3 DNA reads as TGTGCCAGCAGCTTGTCAGGGGGAGAGGACACCATATATTTT.

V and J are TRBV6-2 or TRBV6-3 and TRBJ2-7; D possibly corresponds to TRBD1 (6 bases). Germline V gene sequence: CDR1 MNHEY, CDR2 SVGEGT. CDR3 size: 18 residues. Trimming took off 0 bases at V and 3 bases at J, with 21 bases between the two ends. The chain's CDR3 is CASSYSRTVYHLYYEQYF. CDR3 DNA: TGTGCCAGCAGTTACTCGAGGACAGTTTACCACCTTTACTACGAGCAGTACTTC.

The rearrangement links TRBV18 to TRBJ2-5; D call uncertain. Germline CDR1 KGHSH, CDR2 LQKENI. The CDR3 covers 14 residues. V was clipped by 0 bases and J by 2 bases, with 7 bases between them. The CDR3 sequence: CASSPPNTQETQYF. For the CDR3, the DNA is TGTGCCAGCTCACCACCGAACACACAAGAGACCCAGTACTTC.

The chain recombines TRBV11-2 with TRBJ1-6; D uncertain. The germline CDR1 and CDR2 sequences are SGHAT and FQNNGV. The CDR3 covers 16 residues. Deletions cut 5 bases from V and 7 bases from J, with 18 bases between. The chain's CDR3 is CASSVGLQRFNSPLHF. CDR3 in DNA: TGTGCCAGCAGCGTAGGACTTCAGCGGTTCAATTCACCCCTCCACTTT.

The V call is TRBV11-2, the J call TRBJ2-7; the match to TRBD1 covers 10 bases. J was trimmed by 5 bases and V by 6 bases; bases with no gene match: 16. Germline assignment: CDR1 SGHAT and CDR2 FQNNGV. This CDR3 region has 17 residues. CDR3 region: CASSRRRPGQGSDEQYF. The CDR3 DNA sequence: TGTGCCAGCAGTAGACGCCGACCGGGACAGGGGTCGGACGAGCAGTACTTC.

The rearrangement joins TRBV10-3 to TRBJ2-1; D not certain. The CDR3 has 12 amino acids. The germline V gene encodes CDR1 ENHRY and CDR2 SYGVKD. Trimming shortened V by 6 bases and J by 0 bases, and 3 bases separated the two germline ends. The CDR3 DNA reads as TGTGCCATCAGGAGCTCCTACAATGAGCAGTTCTTC. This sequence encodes CAIRSSYNEQFF.

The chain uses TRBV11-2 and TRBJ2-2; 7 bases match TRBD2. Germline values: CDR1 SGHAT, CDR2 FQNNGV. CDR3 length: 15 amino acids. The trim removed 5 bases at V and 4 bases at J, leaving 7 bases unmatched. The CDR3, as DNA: TGTGCCAGCAGCGGACTAGGGCGGCGCACCGGGGAGCTGTTTTTT. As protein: CASSGLGRRTGELFF.

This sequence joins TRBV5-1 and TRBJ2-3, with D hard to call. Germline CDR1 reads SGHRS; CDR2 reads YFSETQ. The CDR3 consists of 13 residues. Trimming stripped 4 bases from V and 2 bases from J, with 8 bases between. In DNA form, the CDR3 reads TGCGCCAGCAGCCCCACAAACACAGATACGCAGTATTTT. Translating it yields CASSPTNTDTQYF.

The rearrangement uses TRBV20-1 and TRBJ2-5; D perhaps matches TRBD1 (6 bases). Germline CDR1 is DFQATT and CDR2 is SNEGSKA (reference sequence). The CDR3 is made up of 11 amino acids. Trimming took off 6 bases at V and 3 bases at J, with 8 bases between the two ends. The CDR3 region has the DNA TGCAGTGCGGCAGGGGAAGAGACCCAGTACTTC. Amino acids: CSAAGEETQYF.

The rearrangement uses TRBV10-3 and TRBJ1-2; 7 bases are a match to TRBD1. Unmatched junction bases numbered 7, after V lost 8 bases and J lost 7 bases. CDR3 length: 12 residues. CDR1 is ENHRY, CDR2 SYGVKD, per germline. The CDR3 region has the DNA TGTGCCATCGGAACAGGGGATAGTGGCTACACCTTC. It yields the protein CAIGTGDSGYTF.

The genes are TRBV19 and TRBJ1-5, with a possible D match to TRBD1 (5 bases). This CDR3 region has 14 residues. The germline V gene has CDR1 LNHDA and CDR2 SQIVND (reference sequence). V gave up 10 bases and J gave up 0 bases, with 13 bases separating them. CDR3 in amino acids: CATTQVHSNQPQHF. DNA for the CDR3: TGTGCCACCACACAGGTTCATAGCAATCAGCCCCAGCATTTT.